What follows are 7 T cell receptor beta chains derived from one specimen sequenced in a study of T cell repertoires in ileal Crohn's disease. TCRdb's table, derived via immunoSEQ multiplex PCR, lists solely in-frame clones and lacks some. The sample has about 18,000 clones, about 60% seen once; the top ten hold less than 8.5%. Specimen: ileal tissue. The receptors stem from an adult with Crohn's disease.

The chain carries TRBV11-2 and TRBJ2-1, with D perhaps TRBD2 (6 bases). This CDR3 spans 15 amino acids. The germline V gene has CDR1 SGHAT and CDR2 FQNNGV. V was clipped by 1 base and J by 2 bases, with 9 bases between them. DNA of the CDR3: TGTGCCAGCAGCTTAGCGCGCGGGACCTACAATGAGCAGTTCTTC. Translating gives CASSLARGTYNEQFF.

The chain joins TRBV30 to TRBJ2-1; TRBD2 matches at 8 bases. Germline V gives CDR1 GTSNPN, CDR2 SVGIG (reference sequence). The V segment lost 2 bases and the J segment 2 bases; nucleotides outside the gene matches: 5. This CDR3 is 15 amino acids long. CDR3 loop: CAWSRAGEPYNEQFF. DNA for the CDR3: TGTGCCTGGAGTCGAGCGGGAGAGCCCTACAATGAGCAGTTCTTC.

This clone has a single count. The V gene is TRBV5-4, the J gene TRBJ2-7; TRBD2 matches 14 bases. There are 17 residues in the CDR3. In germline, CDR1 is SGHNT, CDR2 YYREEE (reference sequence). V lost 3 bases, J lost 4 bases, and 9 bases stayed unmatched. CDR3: CASSSGLAGGFEYEQYF. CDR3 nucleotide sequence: TGTGCCAGCAGCTCCGGACTAGCGGGAGGTTTCGAGTACGAGCAGTACTTC. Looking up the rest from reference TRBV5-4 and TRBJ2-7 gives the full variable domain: ETGVTQSPTHLIKTRGQQVTLRCSSQSGHNTVSWYQQALGQGPQFIFQYYREEENGRGNFPPRFSGLQFPNYSSELNVNALELDDSALYLCASSSGLAGGFEYEQYFGPGTRLTVT.

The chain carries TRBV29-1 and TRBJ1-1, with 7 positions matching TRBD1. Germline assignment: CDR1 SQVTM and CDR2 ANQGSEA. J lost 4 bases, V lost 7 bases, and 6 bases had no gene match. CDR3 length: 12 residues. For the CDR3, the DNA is TGCAGCGGAGGGACAGACCGCACTGAAGCTTTCTTT. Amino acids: CSGGTDRTEAFF.

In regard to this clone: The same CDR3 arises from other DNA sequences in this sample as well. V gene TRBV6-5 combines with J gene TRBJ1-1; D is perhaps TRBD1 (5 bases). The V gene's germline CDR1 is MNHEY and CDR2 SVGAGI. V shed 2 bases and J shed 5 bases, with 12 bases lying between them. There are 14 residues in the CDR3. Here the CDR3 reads CASSYGGGGTEAFF. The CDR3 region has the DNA TGTGCCAGCAGTTACGGCGGCGGGGGGACTGAAGCTTTCTTT.

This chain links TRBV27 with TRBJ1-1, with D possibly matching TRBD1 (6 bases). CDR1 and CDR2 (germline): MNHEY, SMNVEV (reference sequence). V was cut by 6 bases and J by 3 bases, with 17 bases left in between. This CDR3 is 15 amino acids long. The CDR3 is CASRLGAARHTEAFF. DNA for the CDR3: TGTGCCAGCAGACTGGGGGCGGCTCGTCACACTGAAGCTTTCTTT.

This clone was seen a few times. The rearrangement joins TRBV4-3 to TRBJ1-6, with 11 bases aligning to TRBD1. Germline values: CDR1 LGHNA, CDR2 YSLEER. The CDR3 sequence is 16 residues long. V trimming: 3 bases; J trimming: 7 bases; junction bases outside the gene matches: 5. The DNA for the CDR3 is TGCGCCAGCAGCCACGGACAGGGGGCTGGAAATTCACCCCTCCACTTT. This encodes CASSHGQGAGNSPLHF.